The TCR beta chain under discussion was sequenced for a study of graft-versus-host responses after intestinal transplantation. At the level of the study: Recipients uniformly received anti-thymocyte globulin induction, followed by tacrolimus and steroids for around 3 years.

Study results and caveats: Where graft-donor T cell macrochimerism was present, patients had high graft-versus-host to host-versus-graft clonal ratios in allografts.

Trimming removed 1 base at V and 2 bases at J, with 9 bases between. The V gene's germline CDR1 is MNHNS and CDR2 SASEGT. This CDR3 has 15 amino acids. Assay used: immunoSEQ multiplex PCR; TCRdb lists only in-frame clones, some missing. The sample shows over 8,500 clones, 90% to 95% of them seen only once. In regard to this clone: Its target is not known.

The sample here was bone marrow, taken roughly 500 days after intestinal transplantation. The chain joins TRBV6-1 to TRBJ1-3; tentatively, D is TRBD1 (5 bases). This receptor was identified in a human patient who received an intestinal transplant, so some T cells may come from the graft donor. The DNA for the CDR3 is TGTGCCAGCAGTGAAGTAGGGGTCGCTGGAAACACCATATATTTT. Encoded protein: CASSEVGVAGNTIYF.